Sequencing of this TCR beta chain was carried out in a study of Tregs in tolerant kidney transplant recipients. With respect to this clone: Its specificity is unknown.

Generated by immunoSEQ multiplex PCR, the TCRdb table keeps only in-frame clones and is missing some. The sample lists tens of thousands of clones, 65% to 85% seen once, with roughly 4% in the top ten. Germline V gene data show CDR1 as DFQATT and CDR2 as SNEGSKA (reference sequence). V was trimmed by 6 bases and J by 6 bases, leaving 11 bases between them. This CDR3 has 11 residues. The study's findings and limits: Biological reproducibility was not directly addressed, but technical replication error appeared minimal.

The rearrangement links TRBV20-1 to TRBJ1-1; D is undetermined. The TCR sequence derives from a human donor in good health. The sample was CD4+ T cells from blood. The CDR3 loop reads CSAVFGAEAFF. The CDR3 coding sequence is TGCAGTGCCGTCTTTGGGGCTGAAGCTTTCTTT.